The entry that follows covers one TCR beta chain sequence. This CDR3 is 16 amino acids long. CDR1 is MNHEY, CDR2 SMNVEV, per germline (reference sequence). The ends lost 6 bases at V and 2 bases at J; junction bases unmatched: 10. TCRdb keeps only in-frame clones here, not all; method: immunoSEQ multiplex PCR. The sample consists of about 160,000 clones, roughly 93% of them appearing once. This sample is part of a study of blood T cell repertoires in COVID-19. This clonotype was obtained from a woman aged 55-69 years with COVID-19, enrolled during active disease. The V gene is TRBV27, the J gene TRBJ2-7; TRBD1 matches at 10 bases. The sample consisted of peripheral blood. This chain's CDR3 is CASSQGQGMGPYEQYF. The CDR3 DNA sequence: TGTGCCAGCAGCCAGGGACAGGGGATGGGTCCCTACGAGCAGTACTTC.